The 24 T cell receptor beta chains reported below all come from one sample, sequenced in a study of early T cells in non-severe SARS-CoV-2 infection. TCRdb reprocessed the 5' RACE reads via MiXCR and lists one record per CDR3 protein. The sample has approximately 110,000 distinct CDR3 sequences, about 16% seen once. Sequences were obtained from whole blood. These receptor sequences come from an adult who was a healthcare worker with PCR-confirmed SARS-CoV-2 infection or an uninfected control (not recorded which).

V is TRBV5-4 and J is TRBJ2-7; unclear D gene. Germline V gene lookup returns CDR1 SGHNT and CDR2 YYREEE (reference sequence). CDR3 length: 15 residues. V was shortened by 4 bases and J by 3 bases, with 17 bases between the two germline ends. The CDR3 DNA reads TGTGCCAGCAGCGCCGGACCCCTGGGGATCTACGAGCAGTACTTC. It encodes CASSAGPLGIYEQYF.

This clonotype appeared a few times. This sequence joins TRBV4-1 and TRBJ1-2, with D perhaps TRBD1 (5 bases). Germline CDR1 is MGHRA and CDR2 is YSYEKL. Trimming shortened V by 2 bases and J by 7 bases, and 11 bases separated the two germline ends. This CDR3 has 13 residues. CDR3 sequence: CASSQQGEGGYTF. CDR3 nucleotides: TGCGCCAGCAGCCAACAGGGAGAAGGTGGCTACACCTTC.

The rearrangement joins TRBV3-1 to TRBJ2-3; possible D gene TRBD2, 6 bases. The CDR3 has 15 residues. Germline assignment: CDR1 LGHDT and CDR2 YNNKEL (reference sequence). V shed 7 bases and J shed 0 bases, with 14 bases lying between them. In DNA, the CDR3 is TGTGCCAGCACCGAAACCGGGACTAGCACAGATACGCAGTATTTT. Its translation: CASTETGTSTDTQYF.

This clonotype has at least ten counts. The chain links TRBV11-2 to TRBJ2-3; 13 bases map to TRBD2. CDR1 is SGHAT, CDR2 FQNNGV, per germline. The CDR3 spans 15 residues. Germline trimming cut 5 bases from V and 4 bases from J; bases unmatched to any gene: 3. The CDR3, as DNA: TGTGCCAGCAGCCGGACTAGCGGGGGAGCAGATACGCAGTATTTT. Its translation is CASSRTSGGADTQYF.

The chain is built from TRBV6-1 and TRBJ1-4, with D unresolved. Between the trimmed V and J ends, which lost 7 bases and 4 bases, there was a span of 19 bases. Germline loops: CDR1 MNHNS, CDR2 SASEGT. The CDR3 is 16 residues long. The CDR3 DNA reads TGTGCCAGCAAGTCCTATTTGGTAACTGATAATGAAAAACTGTTTTTT. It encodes CASKSYLVTDNEKLFF.

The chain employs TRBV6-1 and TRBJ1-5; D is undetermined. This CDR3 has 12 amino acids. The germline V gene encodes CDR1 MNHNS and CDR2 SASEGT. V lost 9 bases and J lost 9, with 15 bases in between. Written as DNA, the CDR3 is TGTGCCAGTAAAGAGTCAATGCGGCCCCAGCATTTT. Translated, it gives CASKESMRPQHF.

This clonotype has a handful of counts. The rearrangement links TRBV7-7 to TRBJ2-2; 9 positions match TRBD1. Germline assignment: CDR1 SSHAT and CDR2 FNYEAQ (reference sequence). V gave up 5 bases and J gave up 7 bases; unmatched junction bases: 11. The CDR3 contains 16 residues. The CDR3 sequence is CASSPGQGHAGGELFF. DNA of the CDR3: TGTGCCAGCAGCCCGGGACAGGGTCACGCGGGCGGGGAGCTGTTTTTT.

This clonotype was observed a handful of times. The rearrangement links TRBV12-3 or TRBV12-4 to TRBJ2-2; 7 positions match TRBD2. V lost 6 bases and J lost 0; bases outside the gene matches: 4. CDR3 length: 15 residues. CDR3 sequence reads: CASSPSGSNTGELFF. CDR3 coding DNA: TGTGCCAGCAGCCCTAGCGGTTCGAACACCGGGGAGCTGTTTTTT.

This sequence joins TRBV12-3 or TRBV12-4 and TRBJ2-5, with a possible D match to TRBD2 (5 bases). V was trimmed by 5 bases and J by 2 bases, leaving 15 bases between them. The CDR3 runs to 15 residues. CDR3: CASSPRIERQETQYF. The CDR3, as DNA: TGTGCCAGCAGTCCTCGGATCGAGCGGCAAGAGACCCAGTACTTC.

DNA for the CDR3: TGTGCCAGCAGCCCCCCCGATGAGCGGTACAATGAGCAGTTCTTC. Protein: CASSPPDERYNEQFF. V is TRBV3-1 and J is TRBJ2-1; D is possibly TRBD2 (5 bases). V gave up 4 bases and J gave up 4 bases, with 14 bases separating them. Germline V gene data show CDR1 as LGHDT and CDR2 as YNNKEL (reference sequence). The CDR3 runs to 15 residues.

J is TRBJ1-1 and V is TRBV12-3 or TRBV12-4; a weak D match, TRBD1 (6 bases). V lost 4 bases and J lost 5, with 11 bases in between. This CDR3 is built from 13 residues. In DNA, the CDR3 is TGTGCCAGCAGTTCAGGGGAAAGAACTGAAGCTTTCTTT. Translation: CASSSGERTEAFF.

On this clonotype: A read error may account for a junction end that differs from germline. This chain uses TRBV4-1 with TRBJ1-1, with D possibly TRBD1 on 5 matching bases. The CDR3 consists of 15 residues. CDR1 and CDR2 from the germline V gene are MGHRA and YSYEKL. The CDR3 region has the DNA TGCGCCAGCAGCCAAGTACCCAGGGCGAACGCTGAAGCTTTCTTT. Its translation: CASSQVPRANAEAFF.

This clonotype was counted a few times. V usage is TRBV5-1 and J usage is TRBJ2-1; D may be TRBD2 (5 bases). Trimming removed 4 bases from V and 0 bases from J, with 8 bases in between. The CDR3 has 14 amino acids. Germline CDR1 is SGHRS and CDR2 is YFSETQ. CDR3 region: CASSPEASYNEQFF. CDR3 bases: TGCGCCAGCAGCCCGGAGGCCTCCTACAATGAGCAGTTCTTC.

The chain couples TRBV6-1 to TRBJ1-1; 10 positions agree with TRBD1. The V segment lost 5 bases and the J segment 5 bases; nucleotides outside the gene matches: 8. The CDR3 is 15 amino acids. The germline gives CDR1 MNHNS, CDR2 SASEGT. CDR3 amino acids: CASSQTGTGETEAFF. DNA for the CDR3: TGTGCCAGCAGTCAAACCGGGACAGGGGAAACTGAAGCTTTCTTT.

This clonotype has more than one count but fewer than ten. CDR3 nucleotide sequence: TGCGCCAGCAGCCAAGATCAGGAGGATACGCAGTATTTT. Amino acids: CASSQDQEDTQYF. This chain links TRBV4-1 with TRBJ2-3; D gene ambiguous. Per germline, CDR1 MGHRA and CDR2 YSYEKL. This CDR3 spans 13 amino acids. V gave up 0 bases and J gave up 6 bases, with 7 bases separating them.

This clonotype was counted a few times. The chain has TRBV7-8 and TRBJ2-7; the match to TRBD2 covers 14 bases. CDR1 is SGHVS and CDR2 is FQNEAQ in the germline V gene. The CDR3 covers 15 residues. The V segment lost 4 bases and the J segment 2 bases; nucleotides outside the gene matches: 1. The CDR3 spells CASSSTSGGAYEQYF. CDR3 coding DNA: TGTGCCAGCAGCTCGACTAGCGGGGGGGCCTACGAGCAGTACTTC.

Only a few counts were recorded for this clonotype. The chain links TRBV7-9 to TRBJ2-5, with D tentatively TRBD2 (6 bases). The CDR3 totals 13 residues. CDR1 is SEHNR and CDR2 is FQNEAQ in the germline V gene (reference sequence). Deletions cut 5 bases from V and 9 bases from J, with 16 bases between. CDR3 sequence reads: CASSGTVGGAQYF. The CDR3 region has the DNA TGTGCCAGCAGCGGGACGGTCGGAGGGGCCCAGTACTTC.

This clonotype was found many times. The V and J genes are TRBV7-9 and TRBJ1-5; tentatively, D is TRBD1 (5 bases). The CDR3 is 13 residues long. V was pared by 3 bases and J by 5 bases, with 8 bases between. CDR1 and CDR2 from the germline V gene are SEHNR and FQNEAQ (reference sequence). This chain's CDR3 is CASSLGRDQPQHF. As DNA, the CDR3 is TGTGCCAGCAGCTTGGGACGAGATCAGCCCCAGCATTTT.

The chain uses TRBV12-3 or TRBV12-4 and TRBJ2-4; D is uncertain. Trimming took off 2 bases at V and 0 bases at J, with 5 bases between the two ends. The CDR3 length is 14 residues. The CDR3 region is CASSLYGAKNIQYF. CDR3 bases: TGTGCCAGCAGTTTATATGGAGCCAAAAACATTCAGTACTTC.

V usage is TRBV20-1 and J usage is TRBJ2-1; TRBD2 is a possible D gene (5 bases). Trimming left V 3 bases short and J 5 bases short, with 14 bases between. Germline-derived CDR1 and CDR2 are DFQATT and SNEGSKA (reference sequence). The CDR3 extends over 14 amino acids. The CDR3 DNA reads TGCAGTGCTAGCATCGGGGAAGGAAACAATGAGCAGTTCTTC. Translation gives CSASIGEGNNEQFF.

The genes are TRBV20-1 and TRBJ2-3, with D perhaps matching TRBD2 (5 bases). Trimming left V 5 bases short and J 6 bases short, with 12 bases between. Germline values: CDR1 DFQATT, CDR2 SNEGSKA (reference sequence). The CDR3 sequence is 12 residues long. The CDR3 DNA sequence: TGCAGTGCTCCCGAAACGGGGGATACGCAGTATTTT. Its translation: CSAPETGDTQYF.

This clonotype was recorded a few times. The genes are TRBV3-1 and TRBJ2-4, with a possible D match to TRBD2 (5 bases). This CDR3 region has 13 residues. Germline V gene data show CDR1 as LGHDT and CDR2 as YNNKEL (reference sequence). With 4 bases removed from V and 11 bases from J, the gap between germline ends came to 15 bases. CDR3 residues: CASSRVGVPVQYF. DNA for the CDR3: TGTGCCAGCAGCCGGGTCGGGGTACCGGTTCAGTACTTC.

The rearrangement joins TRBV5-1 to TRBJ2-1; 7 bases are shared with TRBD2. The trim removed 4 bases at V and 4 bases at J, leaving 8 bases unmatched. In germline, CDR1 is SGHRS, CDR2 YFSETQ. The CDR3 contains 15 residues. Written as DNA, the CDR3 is TGCGCCAGCAGCCCTCGGAGCGGGATATACAATGAGCAGTTCTTC. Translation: CASSPRSGIYNEQFF.

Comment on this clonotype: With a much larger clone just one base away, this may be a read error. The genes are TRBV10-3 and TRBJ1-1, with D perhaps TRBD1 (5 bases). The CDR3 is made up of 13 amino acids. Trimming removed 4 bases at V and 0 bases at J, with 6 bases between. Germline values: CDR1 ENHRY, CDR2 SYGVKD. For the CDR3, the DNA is TGTGCCATCAGTGTGGGGGTGAACACTGAAGCTTTCTTT. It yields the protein CAISVGVNTEAFF.